This T cell receptor beta chain was sequenced during a study of beta chain features in type 1 diabetes. Notes on the study in general: Fewer junction insertions and more nucleotide deletions appeared in type 1 diabetes patients.

Every donor had blood drawn once into heparin, around 0.12 L on average. The sequenced template was cDNA made from the entire isolated RNA. Sequencing of naive, central memory and regulatory T cell samples gave an average of around 4 million reads. Only in-frame clones appear in the TCRdb table, and some are missing; sequencing was by immunoSEQ multiplex PCR. The table lists approximately 470,000 clones, approximately 30% of them singletons. Only a few counts were recorded for this clone. What it binds is not known. Other DNA sequences in this specimen translate into the identical CDR3. Trimming removed 4 bases from V and 3 bases from J; junction bases left unmatched: 2. This CDR3 is 12 amino acids long. Germline CDR1 SQVTM, CDR2 ANQGSEA.

The receptor's source is a man between 18 and 29 years old in good health. The sample comprised naive CD4+ T cells from blood. The rearrangement uses TRBV29-1 and TRBJ2-5; 7 nucleotides agree with TRBD1. DNA of the CDR3: TGCAGCGTTGTGGGGACAGAAGAGACCCAGTACTTC. Its translation: CSVVGTEETQYF.